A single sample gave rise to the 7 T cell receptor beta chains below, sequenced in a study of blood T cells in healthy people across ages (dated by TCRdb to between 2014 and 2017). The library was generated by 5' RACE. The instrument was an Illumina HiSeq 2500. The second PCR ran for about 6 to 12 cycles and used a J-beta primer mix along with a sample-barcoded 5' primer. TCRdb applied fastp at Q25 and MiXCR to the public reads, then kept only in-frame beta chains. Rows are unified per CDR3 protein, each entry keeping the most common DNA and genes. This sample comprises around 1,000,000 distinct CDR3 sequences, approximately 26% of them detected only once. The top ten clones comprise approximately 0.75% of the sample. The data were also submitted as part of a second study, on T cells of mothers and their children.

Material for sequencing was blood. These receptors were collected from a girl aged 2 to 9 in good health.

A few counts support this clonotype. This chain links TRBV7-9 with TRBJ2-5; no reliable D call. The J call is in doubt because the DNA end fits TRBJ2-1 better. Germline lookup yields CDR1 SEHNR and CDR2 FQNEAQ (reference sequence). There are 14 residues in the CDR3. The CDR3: CASSLYPSSSEQFF. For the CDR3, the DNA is TGTGCCAGCAGCTTATACCCGTCGAGTAGCGAGCAGTTCTTC.

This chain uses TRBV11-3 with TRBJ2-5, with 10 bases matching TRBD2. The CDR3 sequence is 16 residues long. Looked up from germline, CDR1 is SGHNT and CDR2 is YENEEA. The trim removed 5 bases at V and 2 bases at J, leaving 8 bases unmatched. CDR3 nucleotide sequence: TGTGCCAGCAGCCCTCGACTAGCGGGCTCGCAAGAGACCCAGTACTTC. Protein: CASSPRLAGSQETQYF. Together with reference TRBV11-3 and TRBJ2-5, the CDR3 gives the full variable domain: EAGVVQSPRYKIIEKKQPVAFWCNPISGHNTLYWYLQNLGQGPELLIRYENEEAVDDSQLPKDRFSAERLKGVDSTLKIQPAELGDSAVYLCASSPRLAGSQETQYFGPGTRLLVL.

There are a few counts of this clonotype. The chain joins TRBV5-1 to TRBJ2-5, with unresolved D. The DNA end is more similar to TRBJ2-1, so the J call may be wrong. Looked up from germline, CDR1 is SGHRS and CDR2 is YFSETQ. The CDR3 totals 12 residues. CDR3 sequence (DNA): TGCGCCAGCAGCTTCGAGGCGAATGAGCAGTTCTTC. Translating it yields CASSFEANEQFF.

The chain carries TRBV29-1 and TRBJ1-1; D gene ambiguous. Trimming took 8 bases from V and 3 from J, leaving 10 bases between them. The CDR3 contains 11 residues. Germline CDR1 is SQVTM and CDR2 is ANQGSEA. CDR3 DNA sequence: TGCAGCCTCACCCGGGACACTGAAGCTTTCTTT. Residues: CSLTRDTEAFF.

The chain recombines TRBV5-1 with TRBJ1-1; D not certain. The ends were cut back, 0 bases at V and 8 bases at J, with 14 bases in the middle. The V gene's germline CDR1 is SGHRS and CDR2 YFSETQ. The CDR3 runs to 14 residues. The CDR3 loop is CASSLEFRQSEAFF. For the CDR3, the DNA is TGCGCCAGCAGCTTGGAATTTCGTCAATCAGAAGCTTTCTTT.

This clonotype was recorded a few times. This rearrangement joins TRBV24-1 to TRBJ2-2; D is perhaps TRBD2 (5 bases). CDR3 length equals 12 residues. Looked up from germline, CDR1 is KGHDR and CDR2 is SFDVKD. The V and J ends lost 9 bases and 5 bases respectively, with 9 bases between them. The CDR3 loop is CATAGSTGELFF. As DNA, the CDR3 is TGTGCCACCGCGGGTAGTACCGGGGAGCTGTTTTTT.

The CDR3 spells CASSSTSGWSNYNEQFF. For the CDR3, the DNA is TGTGCCAGCAGTAGCACTAGCGGGTGGTCCAACTACAATGAGCAGTTCTTC. The chain has TRBV28 and TRBJ2-1; 9 bases map to TRBD2. Germline V lookup: CDR1 MDHEN, CDR2 SYDVKM. This CDR3 is 17 amino acids long. V shed 5 bases and J 3 bases; nucleotides not matched to a gene: 11.